These 14 T cell receptor beta chains came from one sample sequenced in a study of T cell responses to AZD1222 COVID-19 vaccine. Sequencing used immunoSEQ multiplex PCR; TCRdb keeps in-frame clones, though not all of them. The repertoire has approximately 110,000 clones, roughly 88% of them found once; the top ten carry 9.5% to 15%. Specimen: peripheral blood, collected on day 0 of MenACWY control vaccination. The receptors here all came from an adult in good health.

The CDR3 DNA sequence: TGTGCCAGCAGCTCAGGGTCGGGGAGCACTGAAGCTTTCTTT. This translates into CASSSGSGSTEAFF. The V gene is TRBV11-3, the J gene TRBJ1-1, with a weak D call TRBD1 (5 bases). Trimming removed 4 bases from V and 4 bases from J, with 13 bases in between. This CDR3 comprises 14 residues. CDR1 is SGHNT, CDR2 YENEEA, per germline.

The genes are TRBV14 and TRBJ1-3; 8 bases match TRBD1. Germline V CDR1 and CDR2: SGHDN, FVKESK. The CDR3 runs 15 residues. After removal of 2 bases from V and 3 bases from J, the junction contained 3 bases not matched to a gene. CDR3 in DNA: TGTGCCAGCAGCCAACTTACAGGGGGTGGAAACACCATATATTTT. Translation gives CASSQLTGGGNTIYF.

This sequence joins TRBV5-1 and TRBJ2-7; D might be TRBD1 or TRBD2, each matching 5 bases. Looked up from germline, CDR1 is SGHRS and CDR2 is YFSETQ. The CDR3 length is 15 residues. With 3 bases removed from V and 6 bases from J, the gap between germline ends came to 19 bases. CDR3 region: CASSSRERGISEQYF. CDR3 DNA: TGCGCCAGCAGCTCTCGGGAAAGGGGCATCAGCGAGCAGTACTTC.

This clone was counted a few times. The gene calls are TRBV18 and TRBJ1-6; no clear D. The CDR3 consists of 16 residues. Germline values: CDR1 KGHSH, CDR2 LQKENI. The V end lost 3 bases, the J end lost 7 bases, and 16 bases lay between the germline ends. The CDR3 loop reads CASSPAGGLRNSPLHF. The CDR3 coding sequence is TGTGCCAGCTCACCTGCGGGCGGGCTTCGAAATTCACCCCTCCACTTT.

This chain connects TRBV5-6 to TRBJ1-1; D unclear. The CDR3 is 14 residues long. CDR1 and CDR2 from the germline V gene are SGHDT and YYEEEE. Trimming stripped 7 bases from V and 4 bases from J, with 17 bases between. The CDR3 coding sequence is TGTGCCAGCCAGCGAGAGGGAATGTTCACTGAAGCTTTCTTT. As protein: CASQREGMFTEAFF. Drawing the rest from reference TRBV5-6 and TRBJ1-1, the complete variable domain is DAGVTQSPTHLIKTRGQQVTLRCSPKSGHDTVSWYQQALGQGPQFIFQYYEEEERQRGNFPDRFSGHQFPNYSSELNVNALLLGDSALYLCASQREGMFTEAFFGQGTRLTVV.

This sequence joins TRBV5-1 and TRBJ2-5; TRBD2 agrees at 14 bases. This CDR3 is built from 17 residues. Germline CDR1 and CDR2: SGHRS and YFSETQ. The V segment lost 1 base and the J segment 4 bases; nucleotides outside the gene matches: 6. The CDR3 DNA reads TGCGCCAGCAGCTTGTCCGGACTAGCGGGGGGAGGAGAGACCCAGTACTTC. Translation gives CASSLSGLAGGGETQYF.

The CDR3, as DNA: TGTGCCAGCTCACCGCAGGGAGGTAATCCTGAGCAGTTCTTC. Protein sequence: CASSPQGGNPEQFF. The V gene is TRBV18, the J gene TRBJ2-1; tentative D call: TRBD2 (6 bases). The CDR3 is 14 amino acids. CDR1 is KGHSH and CDR2 is LQKENI in the germline V gene. Trimming removed 3 bases from V and 9 bases from J, with 15 bases in between.

The rearrangement links TRBV7-2 to TRBJ2-1, with a weak D call TRBD2 (5 bases). Germline assignment: CDR1 SGHTA and CDR2 FQGNSA. This CDR3 is 14 amino acids long. V was clipped by 3 bases and J by 7 bases, with 13 bases between them. The CDR3 loop is CASSFPRVGNEQFF. The CDR3 DNA follows: TGTGCCAGCAGCTTCCCGAGGGTAGGAAATGAGCAGTTCTTC.

The rearrangement uses TRBV5-4 and TRBJ2-2; D ambiguous. This CDR3 comprises 15 residues. Trimming cost V 0 bases and J 4 bases, with 10 bases left between them. Germline assignment: CDR1 SGHNT and CDR2 YYREEE (reference sequence). The CDR3 DNA reads TGTGCCAGCAGCTTGGTTGGGGTCCGCACCGGGGAGCTGTTTTTT. Protein product: CASSLVGVRTGELFF.

The genes are TRBV19 and TRBJ2-7; D is possibly TRBD2 (6 bases). The germline V and J ends were trimmed by 3 bases and 4 bases, with 10 bases remaining between them. The germline V gene has CDR1 LNHDA and CDR2 SQIVND (reference sequence). The CDR3 consists of 13 residues. The CDR3 spells CASSIPGLYEQYF. The CDR3, as DNA: TGTGCCAGTAGTATTCCGGGACTTTACGAGCAGTACTTC. The entire variable domain, with the rest obtained from reference TRBV19 and TRBJ2-7, is as follows: DGGITQSPKYLFRKEGQNVTLSCEQNLNHDAMYWYRQDPGQGLRLIYYSQIVNDFQKGDIAEGYSVSREKKESFPLTVTSAQKNPTAFYLCASSIPGLYEQYFGPGTRLTVT.

The chain joins TRBV2 to TRBJ2-7, with 11 bases that match TRBD1. The germline V gene has CDR1 SNHLY and CDR2 FYNNEI. Trimming cost V 7 bases and J 4 bases; bases outside gene matches: 6. This CDR3 is built from 14 residues. CDR3 nucleotides: TGTGCCAGCAAAGTCGGGACAGGGGGGTACGAGCAGTACTTC. Its translation: CASKVGTGGYEQYF. The variable domain in full, completed from reference TRBV2 and TRBJ2-7, reads EPEVTQTPSHQVTQMGQEVILRCVPISNHLYFYWYRQILGQKVEFLVSFYNNEISEKSEIFDDQFSVERPDGSNFTLKIRSTKLEDSAMYFCASKVGTGGYEQYFGPGTRLTVT.

The chain has TRBV28 and TRBJ1-5, with D possibly being TRBD1 (5 bases). Germline CDR1 and CDR2: MDHEN and SYDVKM. The CDR3 has 18 residues. Trimming shortened V by 4 bases and J by 0 bases, and 19 bases separated the two germline ends. CDR3 in DNA: TGTGCCAGCAGTTCGGACACAAATTCGCTTTATAGCAATCAGCCCCAGCATTTT. It is translated as CASSSDTNSLYSNQPQHF.

The chain links TRBV12-3 or TRBV12-4 to TRBJ1-4; D is unclear. Trimming pared 6 bases from V and 8 bases from J, leaving 10 bases between. This CDR3 has 12 residues. CDR3 loop: CASSPPFEKLFF. The CDR3 DNA follows: TGTGCCAGCAGCCCCCCCTTCGAAAAACTGTTTTTT.

The chain carries TRBV5-1 and TRBJ2-2; D is ambiguous. V shed 1 base and J shed 4 bases, with 8 bases lying between them. The CDR3 runs to 14 residues. CDR1 is SGHRS and CDR2 is YFSETQ in the germline V gene. The CDR3 region is CASSLSGTTGELFF. Here the CDR3 DNA reads TGCGCCAGCAGCTTGAGTGGTACCACCGGGGAGCTGTTTTTT.